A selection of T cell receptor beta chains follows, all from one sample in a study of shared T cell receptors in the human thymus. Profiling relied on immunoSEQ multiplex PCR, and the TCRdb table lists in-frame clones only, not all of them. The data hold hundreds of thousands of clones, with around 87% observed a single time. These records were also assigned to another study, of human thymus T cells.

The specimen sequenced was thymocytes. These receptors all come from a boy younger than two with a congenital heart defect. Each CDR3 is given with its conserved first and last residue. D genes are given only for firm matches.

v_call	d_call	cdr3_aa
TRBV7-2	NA	CASSTMTAPGSGANVLTF
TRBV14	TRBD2	CASSRTSGRNEQFF
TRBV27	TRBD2	CASSPGTSGSPYEQYF
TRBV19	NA	CASSIRDNPYEQYF
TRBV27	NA	CASSLWPSRTDTQYF
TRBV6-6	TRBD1	CASSRTGGLQPQHF
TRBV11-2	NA	CASSVQGCEQYF
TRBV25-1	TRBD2	CASSEGESGRAYEQYF
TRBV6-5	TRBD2	CASSFRLAGELETQYF
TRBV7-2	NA	CASSRSGRIYEQYF
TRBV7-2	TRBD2	CASIVVGVGGNEQFF
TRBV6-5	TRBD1	CASSYGTGPPYNEQFF
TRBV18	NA	CASSPPDSPSGANVLTF
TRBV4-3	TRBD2	CASSPSRGLAGLHIYEQYF
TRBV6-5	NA	CASSKRDKTQETQYF
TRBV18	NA	CASSPESYEQYF
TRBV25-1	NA	CASRNGVYAYEQYF
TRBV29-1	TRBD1	CSVTGGEAYEQYF
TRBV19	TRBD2	CATPPASGRAIVGYEQYF
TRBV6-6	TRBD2	CASSYSGLDGDTQYF
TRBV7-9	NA	CASSHGERGAPTNTEAFF
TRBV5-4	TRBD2	CASSPEPSGSRNEQFF
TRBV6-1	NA	CASSEQVNSYEQYF
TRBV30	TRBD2	CAWDRAGGGGELFF
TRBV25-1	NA	CASRNNPLRGSTGGSTF
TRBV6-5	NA	CASSYPLTGNTEAFF
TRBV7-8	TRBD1	CASSHGTGPSYEQYF
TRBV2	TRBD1	CASSEKGAVEKLFF
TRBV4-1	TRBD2	CASSHLRREGRGELFF
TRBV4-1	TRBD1	CASSQDMWGQASYEQYF
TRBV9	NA	CASTPRPGDTQYF
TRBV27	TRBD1	CASSPRSRPDRGWEQYF
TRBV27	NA	CASSLIQRGLSYNEQFF
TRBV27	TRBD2	CASSVKRDPRLETQYF
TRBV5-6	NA	CASSYDRLTDTQYF
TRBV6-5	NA	CASSYPAGTEQFF
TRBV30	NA	CAWTFKGQNSGNTIYF
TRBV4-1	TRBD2	CASSQVPTISGRQNEQYF
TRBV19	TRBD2	CASSKGTSGSNNEQFF
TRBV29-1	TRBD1	CTTRRGRTEAFF
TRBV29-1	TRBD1	CSVGGTGKDVKYF
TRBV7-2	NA	CASSPLPYEQYF
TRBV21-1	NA	CASSSRTSGRAWGTDTQYF
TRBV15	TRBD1	CATSRAGPGTESNQPQHF
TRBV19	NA	CASSTRQAPYEQYF